One T cell receptor (beta chain) is described in this entry. The antigen is unknown. This CDR3 has 15 amino acids. With V trimmed by 2 bases and J by 3 bases, 6 bases remained unmatched. CDR1 and CDR2 (germline): MDHEN, SYDVKM. This sample was taken from a study of T cells in Graves' hyperthyroidism and ophthalmopathy. Study outcomes and limitations: Blood also carried most thyroid clonotypes expanded above 0.001.

TCR beta CDR3 regions were amplified from RNA. First-round RT-PCR targeting the TCR CDR3 was performed with the HTBI primer set. MiXCR, run by TCRdb on the multiplex PCR reads, gives a single entry per CDR3 protein. Of some 380,000 distinct CDR3 sequences in the sample, 13% are singletons; the top ten hold less than 25%. Diagnoses were established using clinical symptoms, serum thyroxine and TRAb, thyroid ultrasound and orbital computed tomography. This rearrangement joins TRBV28 to TRBJ1-2; 7 bases are a match to TRBD1. Specimen: blood. This TCR derives from a man younger than 40 with Graves' hyperthyroidism that later progressed to Graves' ophthalmopathy. The DNA of the CDR3 is TGTGCCAGCAGTTTAAGGTTTAGGGGGCACTATGGCTACACCTTC. Protein sequence: CASSLRFRGHYGYTF.